Following are 14 T cell receptor beta chains from one sample sequenced in a study of shared clonotypes between healthy human individuals. Assay: immunoSEQ multiplex PCR; the TCRdb copy retains only in-frame clones and omits some. Among roughly 170,000 clones listed, about 66% were seen once. Sample: memory CD4+ T cells sorted from blood. As for subset: CD45RA-negative fraction. The receptors originated from a man younger than 45 in good health.

The chain joins TRBV28 to TRBJ2-3; unclear D gene. The CDR3 loop spans 13 amino acids. The V and J ends lost 6 bases and 1 base respectively, with 8 bases between them. Germline V gives CDR1 MDHEN, CDR2 SYDVKM. The CDR3 is CASSPSGTDTQYF. In DNA form, the CDR3 reads TGTGCCAGCAGCCCTTCCGGCACAGATACGCAGTATTTT.

There are a few counts of this clone. The rearrangement uses TRBV7-2 and TRBJ2-5; 12 bases align to TRBD2. There are 15 residues in the CDR3. V was clipped by 5 bases and J by 4 bases; unmatched bases: 5. From germline, CDR1 is SGHTA and CDR2 FQGNSA. The CDR3 nucleotides read TGTGCCAGCAGCGTACTAGCGGGAGGCATAGAGACCCAGTACTTC. Translating gives CASSVLAGGIETQYF.

The CDR3 coding sequence is TGTGCCAGCAGCTTGGTCCAAGACTATGGCTACACCTTC. Protein sequence: CASSLVQDYGYTF. The chain carries TRBV5-6 and TRBJ1-2, with no clear D. V lost 0 bases, J lost 3 bases, and 6 bases lay in between. The V gene's germline CDR1 is SGHDT and CDR2 YYEEEE. The CDR3 loop spans 13 amino acids.

This clone was counted a few times. CDR3 sequence (DNA): TGTGCCAGCAGCTGGAAGGGAAAACGGGACACCGGGGAGCTGTTTTTT. Amino acid sequence: CASSWKGKRDTGELFF. V usage is TRBV5-4 and J usage is TRBJ2-2, with no clear D. Per the germline V gene, CDR1 is SGHNT and CDR2 is YYREEE (reference sequence). CDR3 length: 16 amino acids. With 3 bases removed from V and 3 bases from J, the gap between germline ends came to 15 bases.

This clone was observed once. The chain joins TRBV5-4 to TRBJ2-1, with 7 bases matching TRBD2. This CDR3 has 18 residues. Losses at the gene ends were 3 bases for V and 0 bases for J; bases not matched to a gene: 12. Germline-derived CDR1 and CDR2 are SGHNT and YYREEE (reference sequence). Written as DNA, the CDR3 is TGTGCCAGCAGCTCTCCCGCCGCCCTAGCGGACTCCTACAATGAGCAGTTCTTC. As protein: CASSSPAALADSYNEQFF. The whole variable domain, filled in from reference TRBV5-4 and TRBJ2-1, reads ETGVTQSPTHLIKTRGQQVTLRCSSQSGHNTVSWYQQALGQGPQFIFQYYREEENGRGNFPPRFSGLQFPNYSSELNVNALELDDSALYLCASSSPAALADSYNEQFFGPGTRLTVL.

This rearrangement joins TRBV27 to TRBJ1-5; 10 bases line up with TRBD1. This CDR3 spans 17 amino acids. Germline V gene data show CDR1 as MNHEY and CDR2 as SMNVEV (reference sequence). After removal of 5 bases from V and 1 base from J, the junction contained 8 bases not matched to a gene. The CDR3 spells CASSTRQGAWSNQPQHF. CDR3 DNA sequence: TGTGCCAGCAGTACCCGACAGGGGGCTTGGAGCAATCAGCCCCAGCATTTT.

This clone was seen once. The rearrangement links TRBV7-9 to TRBJ1-2; D might be TRBD1 (5 bases). Germline V CDR1 and CDR2: SEHNR, FQNEAQ (reference sequence). The CDR3 contains 15 residues. V lost 8 bases to trimming and J lost 4 bases, with 20 bases between them. As DNA, the CDR3 is TGTGCCAGCCAACTGCCCGGGACGGCCAGCTATGGCTACACCTTC. It codes for CASQLPGTASYGYTF.

This clone was seen only once. The chain is built from TRBV5-6 and TRBJ2-7; 7 nucleotides agree with TRBD1. Germline CDR1 SGHDT, CDR2 YYEEEE. V dropped 4 bases and J dropped 2; count of bases not matched to a gene: 3. The CDR3 extends over 13 amino acids. The CDR3 region is CASSVGQTYEQYF. In nucleotides, the CDR3 is TGTGCCAGCAGCGTGGGACAGACCTACGAGCAGTACTTC.

This clone was counted between two and nine times. The rearrangement links TRBV11-2 to TRBJ2-3; D is ambiguous. V lost 7 bases and J 0 bases, leaving 11 bases between the germline ends. The CDR3 totals 14 residues. Germline loops: CDR1 SGHAT, CDR2 FQNNGV. CDR3 in amino acids: CASTSFGSTDTQYF. The CDR3 bases are TGTGCCAGCACCTCCTTCGGCAGCACAGATACGCAGTATTTT.

The gene calls are TRBV2 and TRBJ1-1; D call uncertain. The CDR3 is 13 residues long. The V end lost 2 bases, the J end lost 5 bases, and 9 bases lay between the germline ends. Germline CDR1 reads SNHLY; CDR2 reads FYNNEI. CDR3 DNA sequence: TGTGCCAGCAGTGAAATTCAGGCTACTGAAGCTTTCTTT. This gives the protein CASSEIQATEAFF.

The V gene is TRBV11-3, the J gene TRBJ2-1; D gene uncertain. Trimming removed 1 base at V and 4 bases at J, with 5 bases between. In germline, CDR1 is SGHNT, CDR2 YENEEA. This CDR3 contains 13 residues. The CDR3 bases are TGTGCCAGCAGCTTAGGAGGTTACAATGAGCAGTTCTTC. Protein: CASSLGGYNEQFF.

Here the CDR3 reads CASSPPVGAPGELFF. CDR3 DNA: TGTGCCAGCAGTCCACCTGTAGGGGCGCCCGGGGAGCTGTTTTTT. The chain employs TRBV27 and TRBJ2-2, with D possibly TRBD1 on 5 matching bases. The CDR3 is made up of 15 amino acids. The V end lost 5 bases, the J end lost 6 bases, and 16 bases lay between the germline ends. Looked up from germline, CDR1 is MNHEY and CDR2 is SMNVEV (reference sequence).

The chain carries TRBV19 and TRBJ2-6, with D unresolved. V was cut by 3 bases and J by 0 bases, with 15 bases left in between. The germline gives CDR1 LNHDA, CDR2 SQIVND (reference sequence). CDR3 length: 18 amino acids. The CDR3 sequence: CASSIGIALLSGANVLTF. The CDR3 DNA reads TGTGCCAGTAGTATTGGAATAGCCCTCCTCTCTGGGGCCAACGTCCTGACTTTC.

CDR3 region: CASSKGQSSYNEQFF. CDR3 DNA: TGCGCCAGCAGCAAGGGACAGAGCTCCTACAATGAGCAGTTCTTC. The chain has TRBV5-1 and TRBJ2-1; the match to TRBD1 covers 7 bases. The CDR3 totals 15 residues. Germline V gives CDR1 SGHRS, CDR2 YFSETQ. V lost 4 bases, J lost 0 bases, and 4 bases stayed unmatched.